The 10 T cell receptor beta chains below all came from one sample that was sequenced in a study of cytomegalovirus exposure and HLA in healthy donors. PCR amplification relied on 60 Vbeta primers (plus 13 Jbeta primers). Assay used: immunoSEQ multiplex PCR; TCRdb lists only in-frame clones, some missing. In total, the table holds 220,000 or so clones. Sequencing was done on a sample of PBMCs. These TCRs come from a girl aged 2-15 years in good health and CMV-seropositive.

J is TRBJ1-2 and V is TRBV6-5, with a weak D call TRBD1 (5 bases). The CDR3 contains 14 residues. The germline V gene encodes CDR1 MNHEY and CDR2 SVGAGI. The germline V and J ends were trimmed by 6 bases and 0 bases, with 11 bases remaining between them. CDR3 nucleotides: TGTGCCAGCAGAAAGGACACCTCTAACTATGGCTACACCTTC. It encodes CASRKDTSNYGYTF.

The genes are TRBV9 and TRBJ2-5; the match to TRBD2 covers 7 bases. V dropped 3 bases and J dropped 5; count of bases not matched to a gene: 7. Germline CDR1 reads SGDLS; CDR2 reads YYNGEE. CDR3 length: 14 residues. CDR3 DNA sequence: TGTGCCAGCAGCGCCCGGGGGGTAGGGGAGACCCAGTACTTC. Protein sequence: CASSARGVGETQYF.

This rearrangement joins TRBV7-3 to TRBJ2-3; D perhaps matches TRBD1 (5 bases). Germline CDR1 and CDR2: SGHTA and FQGTGA. The CDR3 sequence is 13 residues long. The ends were cut back, 5 bases at V and 3 bases at J, with 9 bases in the middle. The CDR3 DNA reads as TGTGCCAGCAGCGGAACAGGTACAGATACGCAGTATTTT. It is translated as CASSGTGTDTQYF.

The V gene is TRBV29-1, the J gene TRBJ2-2, with D unclear. The CDR3 has 13 residues. Germline V gene lookup returns CDR1 SQVTM and CDR2 ANQGSEA. Trimming cost V 1 base and J 7 bases, with 10 bases left between them. Here the CDR3 DNA reads TGCAGCGTTGAAGCCAATATCGGCGGGGAGCTGTTTTTT. Its translation is CSVEANIGGELFF.

The chain uses TRBV19 and TRBJ1-2; 7 bases map to TRBD1. This CDR3 is built from 14 residues. V shed 1 base, J shed 6 bases, and the junction held 5 bases outside the gene matches. Germline V lookup: CDR1 LNHDA, CDR2 SQIVND (reference sequence). The CDR3 DNA reads TGTGCCAGTAGTATAGTGACAGGGTTCGATGGCTACACCTTC. Amino acids: CASSIVTGFDGYTF.

The CDR3 protein is CASSVEDRGFTEAFF. As DNA, the CDR3 is TGTGCCAGCAGCGTAGAGGACAGGGGGTTTACTGAAGCTTTCTTT. The chain links TRBV9 to TRBJ1-1, with TRBD1 matching over 10 bases. CDR3 length: 15 residues. The germline V gene has CDR1 SGDLS and CDR2 YYNGEE. Germline trimming cut 0 bases from V and 5 bases from J; bases unmatched to any gene: 4.

The CDR3 here is CASSPGGQPYEKLFF. The CDR3 DNA follows: TGTGCCAGCAGCCCGGGGGGACAACCGTATGAAAAACTGTTTTTT. J is TRBJ1-4 and V is TRBV5-8, with D possibly being TRBD1 (6 bases). The CDR3 loop spans 15 amino acids. Germline V gives CDR1 SGHTS, CDR2 YDEGEE. V was clipped by 4 bases and J by 6 bases, with 16 bases between them.

The chain joins TRBV6-1 to TRBJ1-2; 7 positions match TRBD1. This CDR3 is 15 amino acids long. V lost 10 bases to trimming and J lost 5 bases; unmatched junction nucleotides: 16. CDR1 is MNHNS and CDR2 is SASEGT in the germline V gene. The CDR3 reads CATERTGKGEYGYTF. The CDR3 DNA is TGTGCCACCGAGAGGACAGGAAAAGGCGAATATGGCTACACCTTC.

J is TRBJ1-2 and V is TRBV7-2; D may be TRBD1 (5 bases). Trimming pared 4 bases from V and 2 bases from J, leaving 14 bases between. This CDR3 contains 15 residues. From germline, CDR1 is SGHTA and CDR2 FQGNSA. CDR3 sequence reads: CASSSGRGRNYGYTF. CDR3 DNA: TGTGCCAGCAGCTCCGGCCGGGGGAGGAACTATGGCTACACCTTC. Filled out from reference TRBV7-2 and TRBJ1-2, the complete variable domain reads GAGVSQSPSNKVTEKGKDVELRCDPISGHTALYWYRQSLGQGLEFLIYFQGNSAPDKSGLPSDRFSAERTGGSVSTLTIQRTQQEDSAVYLCASSSGRGRNYGYTFGSGTRLTVV.

J is TRBJ1-2 and V is TRBV10-3; a weak D match, TRBD1 (6 bases). Trimming shortened V by 2 bases and J by 1 base, and 14 bases separated the two germline ends. This CDR3 is 16 amino acids long. Germline CDR1 reads ENHRY; CDR2 reads SYGVKD. The CDR3 is CAISEGWAGDNYGYTF. CDR3 in DNA: TGTGCCATCAGTGAGGGGTGGGCAGGGGATAACTATGGCTACACCTTC.